What follows are 20 T cell receptor beta chains derived from one specimen sequenced in a study of vaccination and CD4 T cells after COVID-19 (dated by TCRdb to the early 2020s). The method was PCR. Sequencing was performed on an Illumina iSeq 100. DNA from cultured CD4+ T cells was subjected to TCR sequencing with the Oncomine TCR Beta short-read assay at the Johns Hopkins FTIC core. Through fastp at Q25 and MiXCR, TCRdb rebuilt clones from the public reads, retaining in-frame beta chains. Every entry covers one CDR3 protein and lists the most common genes and DNA from its rows. The sample includes over 9,000 distinct CDR3 sequences, with approximately 60% observed a single time. Approximately 13% of the sample is held by the ten biggest clonotypes. What these receptors recognize is not known. Per the publication, the treatment or condition label means: roughly ten-day PBMC culture with coronavirus spike peptide pools or control peptides (ViraFEST assay).

The sample in question was cultured CD4+ T cells from blood, obtained after SARS-CoV-2 vaccination. Receptor source: a human donor with COVID-19.

The V and J genes are TRBV18 and TRBJ2-7; 7 positions agree with TRBD1. Per germline, CDR1 KGHSH and CDR2 LQKENI. J lost 4 bases, V lost 5 bases, and 5 bases had no gene match. The CDR3 length is 13 residues. DNA of the CDR3: TGTGCCAGCTCAGCTGGGACAGATTACGAGCAGTACTTC. Translating it yields CASSAGTDYEQYF.

The chain uses TRBV7-2 and TRBJ1-1; D is uncertain. With 5 bases removed from V and 4 bases from J, the gap between germline ends came to 17 bases. The CDR3 spans 15 residues. The germline V gene encodes CDR1 SGHTA and CDR2 FQGNSA. CDR3 protein: CASSPRVRFSTEAFF. The CDR3 region has the DNA TGTGCCAGCAGCCCGCGGGTTAGGTTTTCCACTGAAGCTTTCTTT.

This chain uses TRBV30 with TRBJ2-1; D gene uncertain. The CDR3 extends over 12 amino acids. The germline CDR1 and CDR2 sequences are GTSNPN and SVGIG (reference sequence). V was cut by 5 bases and J by 8 bases, with 13 bases left in between. The CDR3 here is CAWDRAGYEQFF. The CDR3, as DNA: TGTGCCTGGGACCGGGCCGGCTATGAGCAGTTCTTC. Drawing the rest from reference TRBV30 and TRBJ2-1, the complete variable domain is SQTIHQWPATLVQPVGSPLSLECTVEGTSNPNLYWYRQAAGRGLQLLFYSVGIGQISSEVPQNLSASRPQDRQFILSSKKLLLSDSGFYLCAWDRAGYEQFFGPGTRLTVL.

The rearrangement uses TRBV6-1 and TRBJ1-5, with D perhaps matching TRBD1 (5 bases). With 7 bases removed from V and 2 bases from J, the gap between germline ends came to 12 bases. This CDR3 has 14 residues. Germline CDR1 reads MNHNS; CDR2 reads SASEGT. CDR3 DNA sequence: TGTGCCAGCATCCAGGGATACGGCAATCAGCCCCAGCATTTT. Translation: CASIQGYGNQPQHF.

V gene TRBV7-2 combines with J gene TRBJ1-5; D might be TRBD1 (5 bases). This CDR3 region has 14 residues. V lost 8 bases and J 6 bases, leaving 17 bases between the germline ends. Per germline, CDR1 SGHTA and CDR2 FQGNSA. CDR3: CASAVGVGGQPQHF. The CDR3 DNA follows: TGTGCCAGCGCTGTGGGGGTGGGGGGTCAGCCCCAGCATTTT.

The chain carries TRBV6-1 and TRBJ1-6, with D uncertain. The CDR3 is made up of 12 amino acids. V lost 5 bases and J 15 bases, leaving 14 bases between the germline ends. Germline V CDR1 and CDR2: MNHNS, SASEGT. In DNA, the CDR3 is TGTGCCAGCAGTCAGGACCCTCGGTTCCTCCACTTT. It codes for CASSQDPRFLHF.

This clonotype was counted a single time. The genes are TRBV19 and TRBJ1-2, with a weak D call TRBD1 (5 bases). The CDR3 loop spans 13 amino acids. The V gene lost 7 bases and the J gene lost 1 base, with 10 bases spanning the gap. The germline V gene has CDR1 LNHDA and CDR2 SQIVND (reference sequence). In DNA, the CDR3 is TGTGCCAGTACCGAAAGGGGTAACTATGGCTACACCTTC. Translating gives CASTERGNYGYTF. Complete variable domain (other parts from reference TRBV19 and TRBJ1-2): DGGITQSPKYLFRKEGQNVTLSCEQNLNHDAMYWYRQDPGQGLRLIYYSQIVNDFQKGDIAEGYSVSREKKESFPLTVTSAQKNPTAFYLCASTERGNYGYTFGSGTRLTVV.

V gene TRBV10-2 combines with J gene TRBJ1-5; no firm D call. CDR3 size: 15 residues. With 3 bases removed from V and 2 bases from J, the gap between germline ends came to 11 bases. The germline gives CDR1 WSHSY, CDR2 SAAADI. CDR3: CASSDPVPGNQPQHF. The DNA for the CDR3 is TGCGCCAGCAGTGATCCGGTCCCGGGCAATCAGCCCCAGCATTTT.

The chain employs TRBV7-3 and TRBJ2-7, with D hard to call. CDR3 length equals 15 residues. The V end lost 5 bases, the J end lost 6 bases, and 20 bases lay between the germline ends. The germline V gene encodes CDR1 SGHTA and CDR2 FQGTGA. CDR3 amino acids: CASSVDKAGFREQYF. CDR3 nucleotide sequence: TGTGCCAGCAGCGTCGACAAGGCAGGCTTCCGCGAGCAGTACTTC.

V and J are TRBV6-5 and TRBJ2-7, with TRBD1 as a possible D gene (6 bases). The CDR3 sequence is 18 residues long. V lost 0 bases and J lost 2, with 20 bases in between. Germline CDR1 is MNHEY and CDR2 is SVGAGI. CDR3 amino acids: CASSYSIPAGAKTYEQYF. CDR3 in DNA: TGTGCCAGCAGTTACTCGATTCCAGCAGGGGCGAAGACCTACGAGCAGTACTTC.

This clonotype turned up a few times. The chain uses TRBV7-2 and TRBJ1-5; 8 nucleotides align to TRBD1. Germline lookup yields CDR1 SGHTA and CDR2 FQGNSA. Losses at the gene ends were 5 bases for V and 3 bases for J; bases not matched to a gene: 6. The length of the CDR3 is 15 residues. The CDR3 here is CASSINRGYNQPQHF. CDR3 bases: TGTGCCAGCAGCATTAACAGGGGGTACAATCAGCCCCAGCATTTT.

This clonotype has a single count. V is TRBV6-1 and J is TRBJ1-1; D might be TRBD1 (5 bases). Germline CDR1 MNHNS, CDR2 SASEGT. The CDR3 is 18 residues long. Trimming removed 2 bases from V and 3 bases from J, with 22 bases in between. The CDR3 DNA is TGTGCCAGCAGTGAAAGGGCCGTTGGGGCGGAATCGCACACTGAAGCTTTCTTT. This encodes CASSERAVGAESHTEAFF.

The chain employs TRBV20-1 and TRBJ2-5, with 8 bases that match TRBD2. Germline V gene sequence: CDR1 DFQATT, CDR2 SNEGSKA (reference sequence). The CDR3 covers 12 residues. The V gene end was trimmed by 6 bases and the J gene end by 5 bases; junction bases not matched to a gene: 5. Written as DNA, the CDR3 is TGCAGTGCGTCTAGCGGGCCTGAGACCCAGTACTTC. This codes for CSASSGPETQYF.

This clonotype ranks as large. V is TRBV20-1 and J is TRBJ1-5; D is uncertain. CDR1 is DFQATT and CDR2 is SNEGSKA in the germline V gene (reference sequence). The length of the CDR3 is 15 residues. V lost 4 bases and J 0 bases, leaving 13 bases between the germline ends. The chain's CDR3 is CSAIRSYDSNQPQHF. DNA for the CDR3: TGCAGTGCTATCCGGTCATATGATAGCAATCAGCCCCAGCATTTT.

This chain connects TRBV7-9 to TRBJ1-6; D uncertain. The CDR3 spans 14 residues. Germline V gives CDR1 SEHNR, CDR2 FQNEAQ (reference sequence). Trimming shortened V by 1 base and J by 7 bases, and 8 bases separated the two germline ends. CDR3 region: CASSLGKSNSPLHF. CDR3 nucleotides: TGTGCCAGCAGCTTAGGGAAAAGCAATTCACCCCTCCACTTT. The variable domain in full, with the rest retrieved from reference TRBV7-9 and TRBJ1-6, is DTGVSQNPRHKITKRGQNVTFRCDPISEHNRLYWYRQTLGQGPEFLTYFQNEAQLEKSRLLSDRFSAERPKGSFSTLEIQRTEQGDSAMYLCASSLGKSNSPLHFGNGTRLTVT.

On this clonotype: The junction departs from germline at one end; a sequencing error may be responsible. V is TRBV6-1 and J is TRBJ2-5; TRBD1 matches at 9 bases. From germline, CDR1 is MNHNS and CDR2 SASEGT. This CDR3 region has 15 residues. In DNA, the CDR3 is TGTGCCATCAGTGATGGTGGGACAGGGTTGGAGACCCAGTACTTC. Its protein is CAISDGGTGLETQYF.

This chain connects TRBV12-3 or TRBV12-4 to TRBJ1-2, with D unclear. CDR3 length: 15 residues. V was clipped by 1 base and J by 4 bases, with 13 bases between them. The CDR3 is CASSLGSGSPYGYTF. In DNA, the CDR3 is TGTGCCAGCAGTTTAGGGTCAGGCAGTCCCTATGGCTACACCTTC.

This sequence joins TRBV27 and TRBJ1-2; D gene unclear. The germline CDR1 and CDR2 sequences are MNHEY and SMNVEV (reference sequence). The CDR3 consists of 14 residues. The germline V and J ends were trimmed by 7 bases and 3 bases, with 15 bases remaining between them. CDR3 loop: CASKRREGDYGYTF. CDR3 DNA: TGTGCCAGCAAAAGGAGGGAGGGCGACTATGGCTACACCTTC.

CDR3 in amino acids: CASSLTQDSSSNAFF. CDR3 in DNA: TGCGCCAGCAGCTTGACCCAGGATAGTTCTTCGAATGCTTTCTTT. The chain is built from TRBV5-1 and TRBJ1-1; no firm D call. Germline CDR1 reads SGHRS; CDR2 reads YFSETQ. Deletions cut 1 base from V and 11 bases from J, with 21 bases between. The CDR3 consists of 15 residues.

In this sample, this clonotype turned up a few times. The chain couples TRBV7-6 to TRBJ1-3; tentatively, D is TRBD1 (6 bases). This CDR3 has 16 amino acids. V lost 0 bases and J lost 4, with 13 bases in between. CDR1 and CDR2 (germline): SGHVS, FNYEAQ. The CDR3 DNA reads TGTGCCAGCAGCTTAGCCCGGAGGGGGAGAGGAAACACCATATATTTT. Translated, it gives CASSLARRGRGNTIYF.